This TCR beta chain was retrieved from a study of brain T cells in children with intractable seizures. General study points: Viral specificity was inferred only from CDR3 similarity; HCMV serostatus was unknown.

Clones were sequenced by immunoSEQ multiplex PCR, and TCRdb holds only the in-frame ones, with some missing. Of 340,000 or so clones in the sample, 93% were seen once. Stated time point: blood from clinic visit 5 months post-surgery; TSC patient then seizure free. Sequencing was limited to surgery cases with top T cell transcript signatures in brain tissue. Patients received at least one anti-epileptic drug before surgery. As for this clone: Its antigen is not identified.

CDR3 length: 14 amino acids. Per germline, CDR1 DFQATT and CDR2 SNEGSKA (reference sequence). The V segment lost 3 bases and the J segment 4 bases; nucleotides outside the gene matches: 8. This chain connects TRBV20-1 to TRBJ1-2; 7 bases match TRBD1. The TCR originated in a boy less than two years old with tuberous sclerosis and intractable seizures. Sequenced here: peripheral blood, sampled less than 6 months after surgery. The CDR3 DNA reads as TGCAGTGCTAGTCGAGACAGGGATAGCTATGGCTACACCTTC. As protein: CSASRDRDSYGYTF.